The rows below give T cell receptor beta chains drawn from one sample of a study of cytomegalovirus exposure and HLA in healthy donors. This table comes from immunoSEQ multiplex PCR, and its TCRdb copy is limited to in-frame clones, with some not included. The sample lists around 170,000 clones, 78% occurring once. The sequenced sample was PBMCs. The source of these receptors is a woman in her fifties or sixties in good health and CMV-seropositive. Each CDR3 is given with its conserved first and last residue. Each record gives: J gene, D gene, V gene, clone size, CDR3 protein, CDR3 DNA. D genes are given only for firm matches. The size of a clone is reported for some rows only, either as once, few or many, or as a class for expanded clones.

TRBJ1-1,.,TRBV5-4,.,CASSLGDTEASF,TGTGCCAGCAGCCTGGGGGACACTGAAGCTTCCTTT
TRBJ2-1,TRBD2,TRBV30,.,CAWRLAGYYNEQFF,TGTGCCTGGAGACTAGCGGGGTACTACAATGAGCAGTTCTTC
TRBJ2-7,TRBD1,TRBV30,.,CAGDSGTVTYEQYF,TGTGCCGGTGATTCCGGGACAGTCACCTACGAGCAGTACTTC
TRBJ1-2,.,TRBV7-9,.,CSSSNTNYGYTF,TGTTCCAGCAGCAACACTAACTATGGCTACACCTTC
TRBJ2-5,.,TRBV10-3,.,CAISESQAVETQYF,TGTGCCATCAGTGAGTCGCAGGCTGTAGAGACCCAGTACTTC
TRBJ1-6,.,TRBV6-5,.,CASSRDIKGSPLHF,TGTGCCAGCAGCCGGGACATTAAAGGCTCACCCCTCCACTTT
TRBJ2-7,TRBD2,TRBV6-4,few,CASRRGLAESSYEQYF,TGTGCCAGCAGGCGGGGACTAGCGGAGAGCTCCTACGAGCAGTACTTC
TRBJ1-1,TRBD1,TRBV19,.,CASSIPQQGTEAFF,TGTGCCAGTAGTATCCCGCAACAGGGGACTGAAGCTTTCTTT
TRBJ2-2,.,TRBV9,.,CASSPRDYTGELFF,TGTGCCAGCAGCCCCCGGGATTACACCGGGGAGCTGTTTTTT
TRBJ1-2,.,TRBV4-3,.,CASSQEAGPKTF,TGCGCCAGCAGCCAAGAGGCTGGCCCCAAGACCTTC
TRBJ2-2,TRBD2,TRBV10-1,.,CASSESRLAGVVGELFF,TGCGCCAGCAGTGAGTCCCGACTAGCGGGGGTTGTCGGGGAGCTGTTTTTT
TRBJ2-1,TRBD2,TRBV5-1,.,CASSLGLAGGEQFF,TGCGCCAGCAGCTTGGGACTAGCGGGGGGTGAGCAGTTCTTC
TRBJ2-3,TRBD1,TRBV12-5,.,CASGLGSGGDTDTQYF,TGTGCTAGTGGTTTGGGTTCAGGGGGTGACACAGATACGCAGTATTTT
TRBJ2-7,.,TRBV5-4,.,CASSPRGGGTPGEQYF,TGTGCCAGCAGCCCTCGAGGGGGCGGGACTCCGGGAGAGCAGTACTTC
TRBJ1-1,.,TRBV29-1,.,CSAVTTNTEAFF,TGCAGCGCCGTGACTACTAACACTGAAGCTTTCTTT
TRBJ2-5,TRBD2,TRBV30,once,CAWSEGLAEETQYF,TGTGCCTGGAGTGAGGGACTAGCCGAAGAGACCCAGTACTTC
TRBJ1-1,TRBD1,TRBV5-4,.,CASSSPGQGRTTEAFF,TGTGCCAGCAGCTCCCCGGGACAGGGAAGGACCACTGAAGCTTTCTTT
TRBJ1-4,.,TRBV6-5,.,CASSYRQNEKLFF,TGTGCCAGCAGTTATCGCCAGAATGAAAAACTGTTTTTT
TRBJ2-7,.,TRBV9,.,CASSVAPRSYEQYF,TGTGCCAGCAGCGTAGCCCCTAGATCCTACGAGCAGTACTTC
TRBJ2-7,TRBD1,TRBV6-6,.,CASSYTVPGQGAIGLF,TGTGCCAGCAGTTACACTGTCCCGGGACAGGGGGCGATTGGCCTATTC
TRBJ1-2,TRBD1,TRBV5-6,.,CASSARRGHYYGYTF,TGTGCCAGCAGCGCCCGCAGGGGGCATTACTATGGCTACACCTTC
TRBJ1-5,.,TRBV28,.,CASSAGGFNQPQHF,TGTGCCAGCAGTGCGGGAGGGTTTAATCAGCCCCAGCATTTT
TRBJ1-1,TRBD1,TRBV7-2,.,CASTPGGRRAFF,TGTGCCAGCACCCCAGGGGGCAGGAGAGCTTTCTTT
TRBJ2-7,TRBD1,TRBV7-9,.,CASSLGQITYEQYF,TGTGCCAGCAGCTTGGGACAGATAACCTACGAGCAGTACTTC
TRBJ2-3,.,TRBV27,.,CASRRDFSTDTQYF,TGTGCCAGCAGAAGGGACTTCAGCACAGATACGCAGTATTTT
TRBJ1-2,.,TRBV7-8,few,CASRPTRTDFNYGYTF,TGTGCCAGCAGACCCACCAGAACAGATTTTAACTATGGCTACACCTTC
TRBJ2-2,.,TRBV9,.,CASSVGPTTNTGELFF,TGTGCCAGCAGCGTAGGTCCGACTACAAACACCGGGGAGCTGTTTTTT
TRBJ2-3,TRBD2,TRBV19,.,CASRPFSGRGSDTQYF,TGTGCCAGTAGACCCTTTAGCGGGAGAGGGTCAGATACGCAGTATTTT
TRBJ1-5,.,TRBV5-8,.,CASTQGSRDQPQHF,TGTGCCAGCACCCAGGGGTCGAGGGATCAGCCCCAGCATTTT
TRBJ2-7,.,TRBV28,.,CASSFSYEQYF,TGTGCCAGCAGTTTTAGCTACGAGCAGTACTTC
TRBJ1-4,TRBD1,TRBV27,.,CASSPDRGDNEKLFF,TGTGCCAGCAGTCCCGACAGGGGAGATAATGAAAAACTGTTTTTT
TRBJ2-7,.,TRBV7-2,.,CASSLDPGRGDEQYF,TGTGCCAGCAGCTTAGACCCAGGGCGTGGGGACGAGCAGTACTTC
TRBJ2-4,TRBD2,TRBV5-8,.,CASRLAGGQNSQYF,TGTGCCAGCAGACTAGCGGGAGGACAAAACAGTCAGTACTTC
TRBJ1-2,.,TRBV19,few,CASSMIGIGYGYTF,TGTGCCAGTAGTATGATCGGGATAGGTTATGGCTACACCTTC
TRBJ2-7,.,TRBV7-9,.,CASSFRGGGSYEQYF,TGTGCCAGCAGCTTCAGGGGTGGCGGGTCCTACGAGCAGTACTTC
TRBJ2-1,.,TRBV19,.,CASSYSRGDEQFF,TGTGCCAGTAGCTACTCCAGAGGTGATGAGCAGTTCTTC
TRBJ2-5,TRBD2,TRBV7-8,.,CASTNGGGQETQYF,TGTGCCAGCACCAACGGGGGGGGCCAAGAGACCCAGTACTTC
TRBJ2-7,TRBD2,TRBV5-4,.,CASSLVAGGAYEQYF,TGTGCCAGCAGCTTGGTGGCGGGGGGGGCCTACGAGCAGTACTTC
TRBJ2-7,TRBD2,TRBV19,.,CASSPIPETGLVASQYF,TGTGCCAGTAGCCCTATCCCGGAAACGGGACTAGTCGCTTCGCAGTACTTC
TRBJ1-1,.,TRBV30,.,CAWRPPGASEAFF,TGTGCCTGGAGGCCCCCAGGGGCGAGTGAAGCTTTCTTT
TRBJ1-4,.,TRBV5-1,.,CASSPGGGSSEKLFF,TGCGCCAGCAGCCCGGGAGGCGGTAGTAGCGAAAAACTGTTTTTT
TRBJ1-1,.,TRBV6-5,few,CASSLGGRNTEAFF,TGTGCCAGCAGTCTAGGGGGAAGGAACACTGAAGCTTTCTTT
TRBJ1-4,TRBD1,TRBV29-1,.,CSAGTGVSNEKLFF,TGCAGCGCCGGGACAGGGGTTTCTAATGAAAAACTGTTTTTT
TRBJ2-7,TRBD2,TRBV7-8,.,CASSLAGTSKYYEQYF,TGTGCCAGCAGCTTAGCCGGGACTAGCAAATACTACGAGCAGTACTTC
TRBJ2-5,TRBD2,TRBV2,.,CASSPFTSGQETQYF,TGTGCCAGCAGTCCCTTTACTAGCGGTCAAGAGACCCAGTACTTC
TRBJ2-7,.,TRBV9,.,CASSPGDNAYEQYF,TGTGCCAGCAGCCCAGGGGACAATGCGTACGAGCAGTACTTC
TRBJ1-2,TRBD1,TRBV6-6,.,CASSYRDRGGGYTF,TGTGCCAGCAGTTACAGGGACAGGGGGGGTGGCTACACCTTC
TRBJ2-3,.,TRBV29-1,.,CSVEESGIDTQYF,TGCAGCGTCGAGGAATCGGGTATAGATACGCAGTATTTT
TRBJ2-5,.,TRBV30,.,CAWSATGETQYF,TGTGCCTGGAGCGCGACGGGGGAGACCCAGTACTTC
TRBJ1-1,.,TRBV7-2,.,CASSFAENTEAFF,TGTGCCAGCAGCTTTGCGGAGAACACTGAAGCTTTCTTT
TRBJ2-7,TRBD2,TRBV27,.,CASSLGRGSTYEQYF,TGTGCCAGCAGTTTAGGGAGGGGATCTACCTACGAGCAGTACTTC
TRBJ2-1,.,TRBV7-2,.,CASSPLPVGAGNEQFF,TGTGCCAGCAGCCCGCTCCCCGTTGGCGCAGGGAATGAGCAGTTCTTC
TRBJ2-2,TRBD2,TRBV7-2,.,CASSLDLADTGELFF,TGTGCCAGCAGCTTAGATCTAGCGGACACCGGGGAGCTGTTTTTT
TRBJ1-5,.,TRBV28,.,CASTSAGRQWGNQPQHF,TGTGCCAGCACCTCGGCAGGGCGTCAATGGGGCAATCAGCCCCAGCATTTT
TRBJ1-2,.,TRBV19,.,CASNNLGGRNYGYTF,TGTGCCAGTAATAACCTCGGGGGGCGAAACTATGGCTACACCTTC